This T cell receptor beta chain was sequenced for a study of T cell clonotyping in hematopoietic cell transplantation. The CDR3 covers 14 residues. V dropped 5 bases and J dropped 6 bases, with 16 bases sitting between them. Per germline, CDR1 SEHNR and CDR2 FQNEAQ (reference sequence). Study-wide results and limits: At the given depth, recipient repertoires were over 95% de novo clonotypes.

Assay: immunoSEQ multiplex PCR; the TCRdb copy retains only in-frame clones and omits some. The profile covers tens of thousands of clones, with approximately 94% appearing a single time and 0.85% to 0.9% taken by the ten largest. Turning to this clone: The antigen is unknown.

This clonotype was sampled from a woman aged 45-65 years in good health. Some clones in this sample may be carry-over from other donors' samples. The chain couples TRBV7-9 to TRBJ1-1, with D possibly TRBD1 on 6 matching bases. Sequencing used peripheral blood mononuclear cells. The chain's CDR3 is CASSTLQGTPEAFF. In nucleotides, the CDR3 is TGTGCCAGCAGCACGCTACAGGGAACTCCTGAAGCTTTCTTT. Variable domain in full (rest from reference TRBV7-9 and TRBJ1-1): DTGVSQNPRHKITKRGQNVTFRCDPISEHNRLYWYRQTLGQGPEFLTYFQNEAQLEKSRLLSDRFSAERPKGSFSTLEIQRTEQGDSAMYLCASSTLQGTPEAFFGQGTRLTVV.